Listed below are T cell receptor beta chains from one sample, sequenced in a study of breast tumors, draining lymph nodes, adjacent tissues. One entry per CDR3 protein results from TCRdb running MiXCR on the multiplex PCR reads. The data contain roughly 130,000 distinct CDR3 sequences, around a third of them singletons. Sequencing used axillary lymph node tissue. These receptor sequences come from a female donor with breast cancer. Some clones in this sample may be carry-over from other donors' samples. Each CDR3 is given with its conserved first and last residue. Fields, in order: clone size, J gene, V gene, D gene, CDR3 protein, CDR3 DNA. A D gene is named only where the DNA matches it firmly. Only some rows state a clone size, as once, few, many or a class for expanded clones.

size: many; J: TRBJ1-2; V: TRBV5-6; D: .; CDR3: CASSRRQSTNYGYTF; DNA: TGTGCCAGCAGCCGTAGACAGAGTACTAACTATGGCTACACCTTC
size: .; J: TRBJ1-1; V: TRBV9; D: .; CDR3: CASSPRPGLMNTEAFF; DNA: TGTGCCAGCAGCCCGAGACCGGGTCTTATGAACACTGAAGCTTTCTTT
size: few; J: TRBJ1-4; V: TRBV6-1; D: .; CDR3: CASQREGVGNEELFF; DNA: TGTGCCAGCCAGAGGGAGGGGGTGGGTAATGAAGAACTGTTTTTT
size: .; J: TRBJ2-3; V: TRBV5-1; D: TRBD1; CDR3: CASSTGTAFSTDTQYF; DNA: TGCGCCAGCAGCACCGGGACAGCGTTTAGCACAGATACGCAGTATTTT
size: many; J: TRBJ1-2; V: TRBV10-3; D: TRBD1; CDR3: CAITLLWGQGQGGYTF; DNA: TGTGCCATCACCCTCCTGTGGGGACAGGGACAAGGAGGCTACACCTTC
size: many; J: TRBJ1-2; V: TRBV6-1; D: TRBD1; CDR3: CASREQGTDGYTF; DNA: TGTGCCAGCAGGGAACAGGGGACCGATGGCTACACCTTC
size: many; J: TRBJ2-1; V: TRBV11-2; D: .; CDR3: CASSLGHLSYNEQFF; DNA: TGTGCCAGCAGCTTAGGCCACCTCTCCTACAATGAGCAGTTCTTC
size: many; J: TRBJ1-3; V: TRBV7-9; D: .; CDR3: CASSLWGDSGNTIYF; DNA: TGTGCCAGCAGCTTGTGGGGGGACTCTGGAAACACCATATATTTT
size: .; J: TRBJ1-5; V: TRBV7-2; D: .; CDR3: CAGSLEGYSNQPQHF; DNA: TGTGCCGGCAGCTTAGAGGGGTATAGCAATCAGCCCCAGCATTTT
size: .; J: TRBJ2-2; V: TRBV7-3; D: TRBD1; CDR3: CASSRTGNTGELFF; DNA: TGTGCCAGCAGCAGGACAGGGAACACCGGGGAGCTGTTTTTT